This is a list of T cell receptor beta chains from one sample in a study of blood T cell repertoires in COVID-19. TCRdb keeps only in-frame clones here, not all; method: immunoSEQ multiplex PCR. The sample comprises about 180,000 clones, approximately 89% of which are singletons, and approximately 6.2% rests with the top ten. Sequenced material: PBMCs or T cells enriched from blood (not recorded which). Receptors were obtained from a man aged 35 to 55 who had recovered from COVID-19. Each CDR3 is given with its conserved first and last residue. D genes are given only for firm matches. Clone size is not always given. Where it is, it says once, few, many or a class for expanded clones.

V,J,size,length,D,CDR3,DNA
TRBV10-1,TRBJ2-6,few,16,-,CASICGGISGANVLTF,TGCGCCAGCATTTGCGGTGGAATCTCTGGGGCCAACGTCCTGACTTTC
TRBV15,TRBJ1-3,-,18,-,CATSRDPLAGVSGNTIYF,TGTGCCACCAGCAGAGATCCGCTCGCAGGGGTATCTGGAAACACCATATATTTT
TRBV3-1/TRBV3-2,TRBJ1-1,-,15,-,CASSPAIWAGAKAFF,TGTGCCAGCAGCCCCGCCATCTGGGCAGGGGCTAAAGCTTTCTTT
TRBV28,TRBJ1-2,-,14,-,CASSLPTTNYGYTF,TGTGCCAGCAGTTTGCCTACTACTAACTATGGCTACACCTTC
TRBV10-1,TRBJ1-5,-,18,TRBD1,CASVSRLAGGNPDQPQHF,TGCGCCAGCGTCAGTAGGTTGGCAGGGGGGAATCCTGACCAGCCCCAGCATTTT
TRBV7-2,TRBJ1-1,-,15,-,CASSSQGKVGTEAFF,TGTGCCAGCAGCTCGCAGGGGAAGGTTGGCACTGAAGCTTTCTTT
TRBV6-1,TRBJ1-2,once,16,TRBD1,CASSEDRGVIAYGYTF,TGTGCCAGCAGTGAGGACAGGGGGGTTATCGCCTATGGCTACACCTTC
TRBV4-1,TRBJ2-1,few,17,TRBD2,CASSQGSGRVKSNEQFF,TGCGCCAGCAGCCAAGGAAGCGGGAGAGTTAAGTCGAATGAGCAGTTCTTC
TRBV27,TRBJ1-5,-,11,-,CASGLDQPQHF,TGTGCCAGTGGCCTTGATCAGCCCCAGCATTTT
TRBV7-2,TRBJ2-7,-,15,TRBD2,CASSQRGGGPYEQYF,TGTGCCAGCAGCCAACGGGGGGGAGGCCCCTACGAGCAGTACTTC
TRBV19,TRBJ2-1,-,14,-,CASSMTGPRNEQFF,TGTGCCAGTAGTATGACAGGCCCACGTAATGAGCAGTTCTTC
TRBV30,TRBJ2-2,-,12,-,CAFRGNTGELFF,TGTGCCTTTCGCGGGAACACCGGGGAGCTGTTTTTT
TRBV7-8,TRBJ2-3,-,15,TRBD2,CASSYRLAGGDTQYF,TGTGCCAGCAGCTACCGGCTAGCGGGAGGAGATACGCAGTATTTT
TRBV19,TRBJ1-2,-,17,TRBD1,CASSIDGFAGDSYGYTF,TGTGCCAGTAGTATAGATGGGTTTGCCGGGGACAGCTATGGCTACACCTTC
TRBV6-6,TRBJ2-7,-,12,-,CASSPMRDEQYF,TGTGCCAGCAGTCCCATGAGGGACGAGCAGTACTTC
TRBV28,TRBJ1-5,-,14,-,CASRLGARNQPQHF,TGTGCCAGCAGGTTGGGGGCTCGCAATCAGCCCCAGCATTTT
TRBV12-5,TRBJ1-1,many,13,TRBD1,CASGPQGARGAFF,TGTGCTAGTGGTCCCCAGGGGGCGCGAGGAGCTTTCTTT
TRBV7-7,TRBJ2-6,-,15,-,CASSFGAAGANVLTF,TGTGCTAGCAGCTTTGGGGCAGCCGGGGCCAACGTCCTGACTTTC
TRBV10-3,TRBJ2-5,-,16,TRBD1,CAISLRGTANQETQYF,TGTGCCATCAGTCTCCGAGGGACAGCTAACCAAGAGACCCAGTACTTC
TRBV19,TRBJ2-7,-,13,-,CASSIGQSYEQYF,TGTGCCAGTAGTATTGGGCAGTCCTACGAGCAGTACTTC
TRBV11-3,TRBJ2-1,once,15,TRBD2,CASSYSGKLNNEQFF,TGTGCCAGCAGCTATAGCGGGAAGCTGAACAATGAGCAGTTCTTC
TRBV11-3,TRBJ1-6,-,14,-,CASGVQGLSSPLHF,TGTGCCAGCGGCGTACAGGGCTTAAGCTCACCCCTCCACTTT
TRBV7-6,TRBJ2-7,once,16,-,CASSSYKGATIYEQYF,TGTGCCAGCAGTTCCTACAAGGGAGCCACCATCTACGAGCAGTACTTC
TRBV19,TRBJ1-2,-,15,-,CASSIESSEFVIYTF,TGTGCCAGTAGTATAGAGAGCTCCGAGTTCGTGATCTACACCTTC
TRBV5-4,TRBJ2-7,-,12,-,CASSLDREAQYF,TGTGCCAGCAGTCTAGACAGGGAGGCTCAGTACTTC
TRBV3-1/TRBV3-2,TRBJ2-3,-,16,TRBD2,CASSHTSGGDSDTQYF,TGTGCCAGCAGCCATACTAGCGGGGGGGACTCAGATACGCAGTATTTT
TRBV12-5,TRBJ2-1,-,15,TRBD2,CASGLVGTSGKVVFF,TGTGCTAGTGGTTTGGTAGGGACTAGCGGGAAGGTGGTGTTCTTC
TRBV7-8,TRBJ2-1,-,16,-,CASSLGRGRGYNEQFF,TGTGCCAGCAGCTTAGGACGGGGTAGAGGCTACAATGAGCAGTTCTTC
TRBV4-1,TRBJ2-1,few,17,-,CASTKGGAGSSYNEQFF,TGCGCCAGCACCAAAGGGGGGGCGGGGAGCTCCTACAATGAGCAGTTCTTC
TRBV10-3,TRBJ1-3,once,16,TRBD1,CAISDPRGLSGNTIYF,TGTGCCATCAGTGACCCCAGGGGGCTTTCTGGAAACACCATATATTTT
TRBV30,TRBJ2-7,-,15,-,CAWSGEAGPTYEQYF,TGTGCCTGGAGTGGAGAGGCAGGGCCAACCTACGAGCAGTACTTC
TRBV12-1,TRBJ2-1,-,12,-,CASSFVRAEQFF,TGTGCCAGCAGCTTTGTCAGGGCTGAGCAGTTCTTC
TRBV7-3,TRBJ2-3,-,16,TRBD2,CASSAGLAGGGDTQYF,TGTGCCAGCAGCGCCGGACTAGCGGGAGGAGGGGATACGCAGTATTTT
TRBV27,TRBJ1-4,-,15,-,CASSARDTNTEKLFF,TGTGCCAGCAGCGCCCGAGACACCAATACCGAAAAACTGTTTTTT
TRBV5-1,TRBJ2-7,-,14,-,CASSLNADTYEQYF,TGCGCCAGCAGCTTGAATGCGGATACCTACGAGCAGTACTTC
TRBV28,TRBJ1-1,-,15,TRBD1,CASSPYLQGATEAFF,TGTGCCAGCAGTCCGTATTTACAGGGGGCAACTGAAGCTTTCTTT
TRBV19,TRBJ2-3,-,19,TRBD1,CASSTEDRALGKSTDTQYF,TGTGCCAGTAGTACGGAGGACAGGGCGTTGGGGAAAAGCACAGATACGCAGTATTTT
TRBV4-2,TRBJ1-6,-,20,-,CASSQDPDTGNTPYNSPLHF,TGTGCCAGCAGCCAAGATCCCGACACAGGAAATACTCCCTATAATTCACCCCTCCACTTT
TRBV10-3,TRBJ2-3,-,12,-,CAIRSIADTQYF,TGTGCCATCAGATCAATAGCAGATACGCAGTATTTT
TRBV21-1,TRBJ1-1,-,16,-,CASSKIGRDVSTEAFF,TGTGCCAGCAGCAAAATAGGCAGGGATGTTAGCACTGAAGCTTTCTTT
TRBV12-3/TRBV12-4,TRBJ1-1,-,11,-,CASSLGPEAFF,TGTGCCAGCAGTTTGGGGCCCGAAGCTTTCTTT
TRBV2,TRBJ1-1,-,13,-,CASTDRGGTEAFF,TGTGCCAGCACTGATCGGGGGGGCACTGAAGCTTTCTTT
TRBV11-1,TRBJ2-3,-,13,TRBD1,CASSPTGAYTQYF,TGTGCCAGCAGCCCGACAGGGGCCTATACGCAGTATTTT
TRBV11-3,TRBJ2-7,-,13,-,CASSFGGAYEQYF,TGTGCCAGCAGCTTCGGCGGGGCATACGAGCAGTACTTC
TRBV18,TRBJ1-5,-,14,-,CASSPAGGNQPQHF,TGTGCCAGCTCCCCGGCGGGGGGCAATCAGCCCCAGCATTTT
TRBV19,TRBJ2-7,-,14,-,CASSIAQGPYEQYF,TGTGCCAGTAGTATAGCTCAGGGGCCCTACGAGCAGTACTTC
TRBV18,TRBJ2-1,-,17,-,CASSPRGAGPSYNEQFF,TGTGCCAGCTCGCCCCGGGGAGCCGGCCCCTCCTACAATGAGCAGTTCTTC
TRBV7-2,TRBJ2-7,-,14,-,CASSLGRGAYEQYF,TGTGCCAGCAGCTTAGGTCGGGGAGCCTACGAGCAGTACTTC
TRBV19,TRBJ1-4,-,15,TRBD1,CASSILGQGDEKLFF,TGTGCCAGTAGTATACTGGGACAGGGGGATGAAAAACTGTTTTTT
TRBV2,TRBJ1-4,-,15,-,CASSGTGTTNEKLFF,TGTGCCAGCAGTGGAACAGGGACAACTAATGAAAAACTGTTTTTT
TRBV4-2,TRBJ2-2,once,15,-,CASSQDLRGPGELFF,TGTGCCAGCAGCCAAGATCTAAGAGGGCCCGGGGAGCTGTTTTTT
TRBV11-3,TRBJ1-1,-,14,-,CASSLGGVGTEAFF,TGTGCCAGCAGCTTAGGAGGCGTGGGTACTGAAGCTTTCTTT
TRBV27,TRBJ2-5,-,19,TRBD2,CASSSAGQGTSGYQETQYF,TGTGCCAGCAGCTCGGCGGGTCAGGGGACTAGCGGATACCAAGAGACCCAGTACTTC
TRBV11-1,TRBJ2-5,-,15,TRBD2,CASSSGTSGRETQYF,TGTGCCAGCAGCTCGGGGACTAGCGGGCGAGAGACCCAGTACTTC
TRBV30,TRBJ1-2,-,14,-,CAWRATDRHYGYTF,TGTGCCTGGAGGGCCACTGACAGGCACTATGGCTACACCTTC
TRBV6-1,TRBJ1-3,-,15,-,CASSEVHPNGNTIYF,TGTGCCAGCAGTGAAGTACACCCCAATGGAAACACCATATATTTT
TRBV6-5,TRBJ1-6,-,16,TRBD1,CASSYGGTGGKSPLHF,TGTGCCAGCAGTTACGGCGGGACAGGGGGCAAGTCACCCCTCCACTTT
TRBV11-2,TRBJ1-1,-,12,-,CASSRLRGEAFF,TGTGCCAGCAGCCGCCTTCGGGGTGAAGCTTTCTTT
TRBV11-3,TRBJ1-1,-,16,-,CASSSRGPEANTEAFF,TGTGCCAGCAGCTCGCGAGGGCCGGAGGCGAACACTGAAGCTTTCTTT